These 7 T cell receptor beta chains were sequenced from one sample in a study of tissue T cells after allogeneic stem cell transplantation. Libraries were prepared by immunoSEQ multiplex PCR; TCRdb keeps only in-frame clonotypes and omits some of them. The sample contains 4,500 to 7,500 clones, around three fifths of which appear only once. The sequencing here drew on tissue from the jejunum, taken at autopsy. The receptor set was obtained from a male donor aged 60 or over with lung cancer.

The rearrangement links TRBV7-2 to TRBJ2-7; 9 nucleotides line up with TRBD1. V lost 1 base, J lost 2 bases, and 9 bases stayed unmatched. The CDR3 has 17 residues. CDR1 and CDR2 from the germline V gene are SGHTA and FQGNSA. The CDR3 loop reads CASSLVSTQGAAYEQYF. The CDR3, as DNA: TGTGCCAGCAGCTTAGTTAGCACACAGGGGGCTGCCTACGAGCAGTACTTC.

This clone was counted a single time. V and J are TRBV24-1 and TRBJ2-5; D is unclear. V was pared by 1 base and J by 3 bases, with 5 bases between. CDR1 and CDR2 from the germline V gene are KGHDR and SFDVKD. CDR3 length: 13 amino acids. The CDR3 DNA follows: TGTGCCACCAGTGATTTTGTGGAAGAGACCCAGTACTTC. Encoded protein: CATSDFVEETQYF.

This clone was seen only a few times. This chain connects TRBV3-1 (or the pseudogene TRBV3-2) to TRBJ2-7, with 7 bases matching TRBD1. J was trimmed by 0 bases and V by 1 base; bases with no gene match: 3. Per the germline V gene, CDR1 is LGHDT and CDR2 is YNNKEL (reference sequence). The CDR3 sequence is 15 residues long. The CDR3 DNA reads TGTGCCAGCAGCCAAGGGACAGGCTACTCCTACGAGCAGTACTTC. It specifies CASSQGTGYSYEQYF.

Judged by abundance, this clone is large. The chain uses TRBV2 and TRBJ1-2; possible D gene TRBD1, 6 bases. The CDR3 runs to 16 residues. The V gene's germline CDR1 is SNHLY and CDR2 FYNNEI. V was pared by 1 base and J by 5 bases, with 17 bases between. The CDR3 sequence is CASSEGQVGSLYGYTF. CDR3 in DNA: TGTGCCAGCAGTGAAGGACAGGTCGGAAGCTTATATGGCTACACCTTC.

The rearrangement uses TRBV6-2 or TRBV6-3 and TRBJ2-7; a weak D match, TRBD2 (6 bases). The V gene's germline CDR1 is MNHEY and CDR2 SVGEGT. Between the trimmed V and J ends, which lost 2 bases and 0 bases, there was a span of 8 bases. The CDR3 has 14 amino acids. The CDR3 DNA reads as TGTGCCAGCAGTTACGGCGGGGCCTCCTACGAGCAGTACTTC. Translating gives CASSYGGASYEQYF.

The rearrangement uses TRBV5-6 and TRBJ2-3; unclear D gene. The V gene's germline CDR1 is SGHDT and CDR2 YYEEEE. V was trimmed by 2 bases and J by 1 base, leaving 17 bases between them. This CDR3 is 17 amino acids long. In DNA, the CDR3 is TGTGCCAGCAGCTTATGGGCCGGCGGACGTGGCACAGATACGCAGTATTTT. Translating gives CASSLWAGGRGTDTQYF.

The chain joins TRBV5-5 to TRBJ2-2; D call uncertain. The CDR3 is made up of 16 amino acids. Trimming cost V 3 bases and J 4 bases, with 16 bases left between them. Germline V lookup: CDR1 SGHKS, CDR2 YYEKEE (reference sequence). For the CDR3, the DNA is TGTGCCAGCAGCTCCACAACCGGGTTCCTCACCGGGGAGCTGTTTTTT. Protein product: CASSSTTGFLTGELFF.